This T cell receptor beta chain was recorded in a study of identical twins (dated by TCRdb to about 2016). With respect to the entire study: To test whether fetal clonotypes persist, the study used deep sequencing on TCR alpha and beta repertoires from monozygotic twins, unrelated adults of various ages, and cord blood. Replicate twin experiments were performed at different times using different library preparation protocols to rule out contamination. Broader findings and caveats from the paper: Abundant cord blood beta clonotypes had fewer insertions, young adult naive repertoires showed a similar but weaker trend, and memory repertoires showed no such trend. Because the same donors could not be followed over many years, conclusions were based on cross-sectional statistical analysis. The excess sharing between twins in beta out-of-frame sequences was weaker because fewer shared sequences reduced the signal-to-noise ratio. Compared with coincidental sharing between unrelated individuals, out-of-frame TCR alpha sequences shared between twins showed an excess of sequences with low generation probability. Recombination models systematically underestimated out-of-frame TCR alpha sharing in monozygotic twins but agreed with sharing between unrelated individuals. Zero-insertion analyses could be partly confounded by invariant T cells such as MAIT and iNKT, though diverse VJ usage argued against such confounding for most clonotypes.

V loses 6 bases at its end and J loses 3 bases; junction bases beyond the gene matches: 7. CDR1 and CDR2, looked up from the germline V gene (reference sequence), are MNHEY and SMNVEV. The cysteine opens and the phenylalanine closes a CDR3 of 14 amino acids. Here the CDR3 DNA is all that survives: 42 bases in frame from base 1. Library preparation was by 5' RACE. TCRdb lists the instrument as Illumina HiSeq 2000. A universal primer binding site was added through template switching, and the final cDNA carried a unique molecular identifier so that TCR cDNA molecules could be counted accurately. First-strand cDNA for TCR alpha and beta chains was synthesized from specific primers in the conserved constant-segment region. To control for contamination, each cDNA library was double barcoded with a SMART-Mk sample barcode plus Illumina barcodes. TruSeq adapter sequences and Illumina sample barcodes were added in two successive PCR steps. The TCR alpha and beta cDNA libraries were sequenced on the Illumina HiSeq platform using custom primers. Per the source publication's procedure: Unique molecular identifiers were extracted from raw reads with MiGEC, and CDR3 positions were determined with MiXCR. For each individual, recombination models were inferred using an EM algorithm with the repgenHMM and IGoR tools. The tcR package in R was used for shared clonotype analysis, with sharing normalized by the product of cloneset sizes. To study raw recombination free of thymic and clonal selection effects, out-of-frame nonproductive sequences were analyzed. Using fastp at Q25 and MiXCR, TCRdb reprocessed the public reads and kept productive beta chains. One record per CDR3 amino acid sequence lists the most common genes and DNA. These V and J calls rely on TCRdb rather than the paper's analysis. In all, the sample holds some 270,000 distinct CDR3 sequences, and approximately 8.6% of those were seen once. The top ten clonotypes cover 3% to 3.5% of the sample.

A remark on this clonotype: The clone's antigen remains unknown. No much larger clonotype is one base removed from it; base qualities were not supplied.

All donors were healthy Caucasians. The twin cohort consisted of three pairs of female monozygotic twins, all aged roughly 18 to 30 years. Positive isolation kits from Invitrogen were used to isolate the CD4+ and CD8+ T cell populations. In addition, the sample was reused for a study of yellow fever vaccine responses in identical twins. The second source states: According to the authors, in identical twins the way T cells responded to vaccination appeared partly convergent and partly personalized. In identical twins, the study followed T cell clones that responded to the vaccine with precision.

Recombination joined TRBV27 with TRBJ2-7; TRBD1 matches 8 bases in the middle. The source is a woman under 30 in good health. The material sequenced was CD8+ T cells sorted from blood. The CDR3 corresponds to CASRLADRGYEQYF. The DNA sequence is given as TGTGCCAGCAGATTAGCCGACAGGGGCTACGAGCAGTACTTC.